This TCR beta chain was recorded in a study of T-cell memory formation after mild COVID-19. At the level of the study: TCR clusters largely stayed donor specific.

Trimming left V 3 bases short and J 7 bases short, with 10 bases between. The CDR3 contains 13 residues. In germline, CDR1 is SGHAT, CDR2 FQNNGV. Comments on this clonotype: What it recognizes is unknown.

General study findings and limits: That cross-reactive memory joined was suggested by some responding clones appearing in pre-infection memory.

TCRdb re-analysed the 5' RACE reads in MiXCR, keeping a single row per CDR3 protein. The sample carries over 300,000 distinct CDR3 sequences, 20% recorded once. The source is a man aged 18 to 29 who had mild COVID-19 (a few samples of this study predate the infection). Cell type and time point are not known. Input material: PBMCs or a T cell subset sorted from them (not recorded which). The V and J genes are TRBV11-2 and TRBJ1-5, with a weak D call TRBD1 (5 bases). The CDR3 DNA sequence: TGTGCCAGCAGCTTGCAGGGCAGGCAGCCCCAGCATTTT. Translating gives CASSLQGRQPQHF.